The T cell receptor beta chain described here comes from a study of blood T cell repertoires in COVID-19. In the authors' methods: Estimation of nucleated cell counts relied on the amplification of reference gene primers. Profiling relied on immunoSEQ multiplex PCR, and the TCRdb table lists in-frame clones only, not all of them. Clone size and V and J calls were adopted from that table, with D and trimming inferred from the DNA. The data hold about 230,000 clones, with less than 85% observed a single time. Trimming took 4 bases from V and 14 from J; bases not matched to a gene: 12. The germline V gene has CDR1 SGHRS and CDR2 YFSETQ. The CDR3 contains 13 residues.

Sequenced: peripheral blood. This rearrangement joins TRBV5-1 to TRBJ2-3; 8 nucleotides line up with TRBD2. The source is a woman aged 70-85 years with active or convalescent COVID-19. In DNA, the CDR3 is TGCGCCAGCAGCGTCGGACTAGCAGAGAGACGGTATTTT. This sequence encodes CASSVGLAERRYF.